This T cell receptor (beta chain) was found in a study of cytomegalovirus exposure and HLA in healthy donors. The CDR3 has 15 amino acids. Per germline, CDR1 SGHTA and CDR2 FQGTGA. The J segment lost 3 bases and the V segment lost 0 bases, leaving 3 bases of the junction unmatched. Primers for the PCR totalled 60 Vbeta and 13 Jbeta. Assay used: immunoSEQ multiplex PCR; TCRdb lists only in-frame clones, some missing. This sample has more than 95,000 clones; around three quarters occur once, and the top ten carry approximately 5%. Study-level results: The authors listed 150 to 200 TCR beta chains as cytomegalovirus-associated.

Points on this clone: The antigen is not known.

Sequenced sample: PBMCs. This chain uses TRBV7-3 with TRBJ2-3, with 7 bases lining up with TRBD2. The sequence derives from a woman under 30 in good health and CMV-seropositive. CDR3: CASSLTGGRTDTQYF. The CDR3 DNA is TGTGCCAGCAGCTTAACGGGAGGGCGGACAGATACGCAGTATTTT. Filled out from reference TRBV7-3 and TRBJ2-3, the complete variable domain reads GAGVSQTPSNKVTEKGKYVELRCDPISGHTALYWYRQSLGQGPEFLIYFQGTGAADDSGLPNDRFFAVRPEGSVSTLKIQRTERGDSAVYLCASSLTGGRTDTQYFGPGTRLTVL.